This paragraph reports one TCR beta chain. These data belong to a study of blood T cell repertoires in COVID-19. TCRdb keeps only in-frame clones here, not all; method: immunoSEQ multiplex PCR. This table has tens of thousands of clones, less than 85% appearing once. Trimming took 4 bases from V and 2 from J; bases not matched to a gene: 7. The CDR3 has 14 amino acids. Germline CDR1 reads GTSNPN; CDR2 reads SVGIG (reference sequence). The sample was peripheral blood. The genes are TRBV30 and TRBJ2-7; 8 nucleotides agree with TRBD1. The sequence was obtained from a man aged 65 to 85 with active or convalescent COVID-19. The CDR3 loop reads CAWTSGTGTYEQYF. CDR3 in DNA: TGTGCCTGGACTTCCGGGACAGGAACCTACGAGCAGTACTTC.